These 29 T cell receptor beta chains originate from one sample sequenced in a study of OX40 agonist ivuxolimab in advanced cancers. TCRdb's copy holds only in-frame clones and misses some; the assay was immunoSEQ multiplex PCR. The table shows under 85,000 clones, with approximately 84% occurring only once. The specimen comprised CD4+ or CD8+ T cells sorted from blood, sampled in a trial of the OX40 agonist ivuxolimab. The receptors were gathered from an adult with an advanced solid tumor such as melanoma, head and neck, liver or kidney cancer.

The genes are TRBV7-2 and TRBJ1-1; no clear D. CDR1 is SGHTA, CDR2 FQGNSA, per germline. The CDR3 runs 13 residues. Trimming left V 8 bases short and J 1 base short, with 11 bases between. The CDR3 sequence is CASQLQQNTEAFF. In DNA form, the CDR3 reads TGTGCCAGCCAGTTGCAGCAGAACACTGAAGCTTTCTTT.

A single count supports this clone. The chain uses TRBV10-3 and TRBJ1-2; 9 bases are shared with TRBD1. Germline-derived CDR1 and CDR2 are ENHRY and SYGVKD. The J segment lost 2 bases and the V segment lost 10 bases, leaving 2 bases of the junction unmatched. This CDR3 has 12 amino acids. The CDR3 coding sequence is TGTGCCACCGGGACAGGGAACTATGGCTACACCTTC. It translates to CATGTGNYGYTF.

The chain is built from TRBV5-1 and TRBJ2-5; 10 nucleotides match TRBD1. The tail of the sequence fits TRBJ2-7 better, so the J call may be wrong. CDR1 and CDR2 (germline): SGHRS, YFSETQ. This CDR3 has 16 residues. The CDR3 coding sequence is TGCGCCAGCAGCTCCATAGGGGGACAGGGGTACTACGAGCAGTACTTC. It specifies CASSSIGGQGYYEQYF.

The rearrangement uses TRBV9 and TRBJ1-2, with D tentatively TRBD1 (5 bases). This CDR3 is 14 amino acids long. Germline V CDR1 and CDR2: SGDLS, YYNGEE. The V gene lost 6 bases and the J gene lost 1 base, with 13 bases spanning the gap. The CDR3 coding sequence is TGTGCCAGCACCATGGGGGGGTATAACTATGGCTACACCTTC. The encoded protein is CASTMGGYNYGYTF.

This chain links TRBV7-9 with TRBJ2-1; D tentatively fits TRBD1 or TRBD2 (5 bases each). Germline V lookup: CDR1 SEHNR, CDR2 FQNEAQ (reference sequence). CDR3 length: 17 amino acids. Trimming cost V 5 bases and J 1 base, with 18 bases left between them. CDR3 loop: CASSPARGIASYNEQFF. For the CDR3, the DNA is TGTGCCAGCAGCCCTGCGAGGGGCATTGCTTCCTACAATGAGCAGTTCTTC.

The chain is built from TRBV6-1 and TRBJ1-5; 9 nucleotides align to TRBD1. Germline loops: CDR1 MNHNS, CDR2 SASEGT. This CDR3 has 13 amino acids. The trim removed 4 bases at V and 5 bases at J, leaving 0 bases unmatched. This CDR3 is CASSGTGDQPQHF. The CDR3 DNA sequence: TGTGCCAGCAGTGGGACAGGGGATCAGCCCCAGCATTTT.

The chain links TRBV30 to TRBJ1-1; D remains unclear. CDR1 GTSNPN and CDR2 SVGIG come from the germline V gene (reference sequence). This CDR3 has 12 residues. Trimming took off 2 bases at V and 5 bases at J, with 9 bases between the two ends. The CDR3 bases are TGTGCCTGGAGTTCAGAAAGAACTGAAGCTTTCTTT. Translation gives CAWSSERTEAFF. The full variable domain, in which reference TRBV30 and TRBJ1-1 provide the parts outside the CDR3, is SQTIHQWPATLVQPVGSPLSLECTVEGTSNPNLYWYRQAAGRGLQLLFYSVGIGQISSEVPQNLSASRPQDRQFILSSKKLLLSDSGFYLCAWSSERTEAFFGQGTRLTVV.

The chain links TRBV28 to TRBJ2-7; D is unclear. Trimming removed 7 bases from V and 1 base from J, with 8 bases in between. Germline CDR1 and CDR2: MDHEN and SYDVKM. The CDR3 covers 12 residues. This chain's CDR3 is CASMSVSYEQYF. For the CDR3, the DNA is TGTGCCAGCATGAGTGTTTCCTACGAGCAGTACTTC.

Only one count was recorded for this clone. CDR3 coding DNA: TGCGCCAGCAGCTTTCAGGGGGCGGGCACTGAAGCTTTCTTT. Translated, it gives CASSFQGAGTEAFF. This chain links TRBV5-1 with TRBJ1-1; 8 bases align to TRBD1. The CDR3 contains 14 residues. CDR1 and CDR2 (germline): SGHRS, YFSETQ. V trimming: 2 bases; J trimming: 4 bases; junction bases outside the gene matches: 4.

V usage is TRBV25-1 and J usage is TRBJ2-7; maybe TRBD2 (5 bases). The V end lost 0 bases, the J end lost 1 base, and 13 bases lay between the germline ends. Germline V gene sequence: CDR1 MGHDK, CDR2 SYGVNS. The CDR3 spans 16 residues. The chain's CDR3 is CASSEYSLSGSYEQYF. In DNA form, the CDR3 reads TGTGCCAGCAGTGAATATTCCCTGTCGGGGTCCTACGAGCAGTACTTC.

The V and J genes are TRBV4-1 and TRBJ1-6; 8 bases fit TRBD1. This CDR3 comprises 16 residues. The J segment lost 9 bases and the V segment lost 1 base, leaving 8 bases of the junction unmatched. CDR1 and CDR2 (germline): MGHRA, YSYEKL. The CDR3: CASSQGYQGAGSPLHF. CDR3 nucleotides: TGCGCCAGCAGCCAAGGGTATCAGGGGGCTGGTTCACCCCTCCACTTT.

The chain uses TRBV6-1 and TRBJ2-7; TRBD1 might be the D (6 bases). V was clipped by 3 bases and J by 3 bases, with 12 bases between them. This CDR3 contains 14 residues. Germline assignment: CDR1 MNHNS and CDR2 SASEGT. For the CDR3, the DNA is TGTGCCAGCAGTGAGTCGGGCAGGGGCTACGAGCAGTACTTC. It translates to CASSESGRGYEQYF.

The chain recombines TRBV9 with TRBJ2-2; 9 bases agree with TRBD1. Unmatched junction bases numbered 5, after V lost 4 bases and J lost 4 bases. Per germline, CDR1 SGDLS and CDR2 YYNGEE. This CDR3 contains 15 residues. CDR3 DNA sequence: TGTGCCAGCAGCCCCGAGACAGGGGGCACCGGGGAGCTGTTTTTT. Protein: CASSPETGGTGELFF.

The gene calls are TRBV4-1 and TRBJ2-1; 7 positions match TRBD1. The CDR3 runs to 14 residues. V lost 0 bases and J lost 8; bases outside the gene matches: 4. The germline V gene has CDR1 MGHRA and CDR2 YSYEKL. The CDR3, as DNA: TGCGCCAGCAGCCAAGATTTTGACAGGGATGAGCAGTTCTTC. It is translated as CASSQDFDRDEQFF.

The rearrangement joins TRBV19 to TRBJ2-3; no clear D. The germline gives CDR1 LNHDA, CDR2 SQIVND (reference sequence). The CDR3 contains 14 residues. V gave up 6 bases and J gave up 2 bases, with 12 bases separating them. The CDR3 reads CASSGGRNTDTQYF. The CDR3 region has the DNA TGTGCCAGTAGCGGTGGCAGAAACACAGATACGCAGTATTTT.

This chain links TRBV5-5 with TRBJ1-1; D is uncertain. V was clipped by 1 base and J by 1 base, with 8 bases between them. This CDR3 spans 14 amino acids. The germline gives CDR1 SGHKS, CDR2 YYEKEE (reference sequence). The CDR3 sequence: CASSLLPGNTEAFF. The CDR3 nucleotides read TGTGCCAGCAGCTTGCTCCCCGGGAACACTGAAGCTTTCTTT. The full variable domain, rest sourced from reference TRBV5-5 and TRBJ1-1, is DAGVTQSPTHLIKTRGQQVTLRCSPISGHKSVSWYQQVLGQGPQFIFQYYEKEERGRGNFPDRFSARQFPNYSSELNVNALLLGDSALYLCASSLLPGNTEAFFGQGTRLTVV.

The chain is built from TRBV27 and TRBJ1-1; D is perhaps TRBD1 (6 bases). CDR1 and CDR2 (germline): MNHEY, SMNVEV (reference sequence). This CDR3 is 16 amino acids long. With 1 base removed from V and 2 bases from J, the gap between germline ends came to 14 bases. CDR3 nucleotide sequence: TGTGCCAGCAGTTTATTCCGGACAGAGGGTAACACTGAAGCTTTCTTT. Amino acids: CASSLFRTEGNTEAFF.

The rearrangement uses TRBV30 and TRBJ2-7, with D possibly TRBD2 on 7 matching bases. Germline CDR1 is GTSNPN and CDR2 is SVGIG (reference sequence). CDR3 length: 13 residues. V was pared by 1 base and J by 3 bases, with 10 bases between. The CDR3 nucleotides read TGTGCCTGGAGTGGGGAGGGGGGCTACGAGCAGTACTTC. Amino acids: CAWSGEGGYEQYF.

V and J are TRBV19 and TRBJ1-2; D is unclear. The CDR3 totals 15 residues. Per germline, CDR1 LNHDA and CDR2 SQIVND (reference sequence). Trimming removed 2 bases from V and 5 bases from J, with 15 bases in between. In nucleotides, the CDR3 is TGTGCCAGTAGTATATCTTTAGACCCTTTTTATGGCTACACCTTC. It translates to CASSISLDPFYGYTF.

This clone occurred once. The chain has TRBV19 and TRBJ2-2; 9 bases line up with TRBD2. The V gene end was trimmed by 9 bases and the J gene end by 0 bases; junction bases not matched to a gene: 8. The CDR3 loop spans 16 amino acids. Germline V CDR1 and CDR2: LNHDA, SQIVND (reference sequence). This CDR3 is CASGGQREANTGELFF. CDR3 in DNA: TGTGCCAGCGGAGGCCAGCGGGAGGCGAACACCGGGGAGCTGTTTTTT.

This clone was found many times. The chain employs TRBV2 and TRBJ2-7; 7 nucleotides match TRBD1. With 5 bases clipped from V and 6 bases from J, the junction kept 10 bases outside the gene matches. This CDR3 contains 14 residues. Looked up from germline, CDR1 is SNHLY and CDR2 is FYNNEI. CDR3 sequence (DNA): TGTGCCAGCAGTTCAATTATAGGGGGCGGCGAGCAGTACTTC. Translating gives CASSSIIGGGEQYF.

The chain couples TRBV28 to TRBJ2-5, with D possibly matching TRBD1 (5 bases). Trimming left V 3 bases short and J 4 bases short, with 12 bases between. Germline CDR1 reads MDHEN; CDR2 reads SYDVKM. The CDR3 has 14 amino acids. The chain's CDR3 is CASSFARVAETQYF. The CDR3 region has the DNA TGTGCCAGCAGTTTCGCCAGGGTAGCAGAGACCCAGTACTTC.

The chain recombines TRBV2 with TRBJ1-2, with D possibly matching TRBD1 (5 bases). The CDR3 contains 15 residues. V was clipped by 6 bases and J by 5 bases, with 19 bases between them. Germline V gene data show CDR1 as SNHLY and CDR2 as FYNNEI. CDR3 sequence (DNA): TGTGCCAGCAGCGTCGGGGCGGGCCTTCATTATGGCTACACCTTC. Protein: CASSVGAGLHYGYTF.

The chain recombines TRBV7-8 with TRBJ1-2; no clear D gene. Looked up from germline, CDR1 is SGHVS and CDR2 is FQNEAQ. CDR3 size: 13 residues. The V gene lost 2 bases and the J gene lost 1 base, with 5 bases spanning the gap. In DNA, the CDR3 is TGTGCCAGCAGCTTAACGAATAACTATGGCTACACCTTC. This codes for CASSLTNNYGYTF.

The CDR3 sequence is CASSVSGPYSGNTIYF. DNA of the CDR3: TGTGCCAGCAGCGTAAGTGGGCCTTACTCTGGAAACACCATATATTTT. This chain uses TRBV9 with TRBJ1-3; D call uncertain. Germline V gives CDR1 SGDLS, CDR2 YYNGEE. This CDR3 comprises 16 residues. With 1 base removed from V and 0 bases from J, the gap between germline ends came to 11 bases. The entire variable domain, with the rest obtained from reference TRBV9 and TRBJ1-3, is as follows: DSGVTQTPKHLITATGQRVTLRCSPRSGDLSVYWYQQSLDQGLQFLIQYYNGEERAKGNILERFSAQQFPDLHSELNLSSLELGDSALYFCASSVSGPYSGNTIYFGEGSWLTVV.

The rearrangement uses TRBV7-2 and TRBJ2-1; 11 bases line up with TRBD1. V shed 5 bases, J shed 2 bases, and the junction held 5 bases outside the gene matches. Germline V gene sequence: CDR1 SGHTA, CDR2 FQGNSA. This CDR3 is built from 16 residues. The CDR3 is CASSTGTGGPYNEQFF. The DNA for the CDR3 is TGTGCCAGCAGCACCGGGACAGGGGGACCCTACAATGAGCAGTTCTTC.

This clone occurred once. The V call is TRBV6-5, the J call TRBJ2-5, with 8 bases matching TRBD2. The closer fit of TRBJ2-7 to the DNA end suggests the J call may be wrong. This CDR3 comprises 13 residues. The V gene's germline CDR1 is MNHEY and CDR2 SVGAGI. The CDR3 loop reads CSAGGGSSYEQYF. DNA for the CDR3: TGTTCGGCGGGGGGAGGGAGCTCCTACGAGCAGTACTTC.

The gene calls are TRBV19 and TRBJ1-4; D remains ambiguous. Germline V gene data show CDR1 as LNHDA and CDR2 as SQIVND (reference sequence). There are 14 residues in the CDR3. The ends were cut back, 5 bases at V and 8 bases at J, with 15 bases in the middle. The CDR3 spells CASSPGLKGEKLFF. CDR3 nucleotides: TGTGCCAGTAGTCCCGGTCTAAAGGGAGAAAAACTGTTTTTT. Combining the CDR3 with reference TRBV19 and TRBJ1-4 gives the whole variable domain DGGITQSPKYLFRKEGQNVTLSCEQNLNHDAMYWYRQDPGQGLRLIYYSQIVNDFQKGDIAEGYSVSREKKESFPLTVTSAQKNPTAFYLCASSPGLKGEKLFFGSGTQLSVL.

The V gene is TRBV5-5, the J gene TRBJ1-4; maybe TRBD1 (5 bases). V was shortened by 4 bases and J by 8 bases, with 18 bases between the two germline ends. This CDR3 has 15 amino acids. Per the germline V gene, CDR1 is SGHKS and CDR2 is YYEKEE (reference sequence). The CDR3: CASSPSWGFGEKLFF. In nucleotides, the CDR3 is TGTGCCAGCAGCCCGTCTTGGGGGTTTGGGGAAAAACTGTTTTTT.